The entry that follows covers one TCR beta chain sequence. The sample comes from a study of T-cell reconstitution after alpha-beta-depleted transplantation in children. The library targeted TCRbeta and was prepared with unique molecular identifiers. TCRdb re-called the PCR reads with MiXCR, one entry per CDR3 protein. This sample yields approximately 520,000 distinct CDR3 sequences, of which less than 35% are seen a single time; 2.4% belongs to the top ten. The clonotype was recovered from a human donor who donated a stem cell graft to a child with aplastic anemia. Material: PBMCs from the stem cell graft donor, obtained from the stem cell graft.

The CDR3: CSPQEEGQETQYF. The DNA of the CDR3 is TGCAGTCCCCAGGAAGAGGGGCAAGAGACCCAGTACTTC. This chain links TRBV20-1 with TRBJ2-5; perhaps D is TRBD1 or TRBD2 (5 bases each). The CDR3 has 13 residues. The V gene lost 8 bases and the J gene lost 2 bases, with 15 bases spanning the gap. The germline V gene encodes CDR1 DFQATT and CDR2 SNEGSKA (reference sequence).